This T cell receptor beta chain was captured in a study of blood T cell repertoires in COVID-19. Across the whole study: Both acute and convalescent COVID-19 samples were obtained from the United States, Italy and Spain. In each case, the material was cDNA or gDNA derived from T cells, B-cell-depleted T cells, or PBMCs.

Germline CDR1 reads SEHNR; CDR2 reads FQNEAQ (reference sequence). The CDR3 is 14 residues long. The germline V and J ends were trimmed by 5 bases and 5 bases, with 14 bases remaining between them. In the original analysis: Scientists estimated how many nucleated cells there were by amplifying reference gene primers. Using immunoSEQ multiplex PCR, the repertoire was profiled, and TCRdb retains in-frame clones only, with some absent. The V and J calls and clone size were taken over from that table, and D and trimming were inferred from the DNA. The sample lists 400,000 to 500,000 clones, around nine tenths occurring once. Assignment of participants to cohorts was predicated upon participant-reported clinical history.

The source material was PBMCs or T cells enriched from blood (not recorded which). The receptor was isolated from a woman aged 18-29 years who had been exposed to COVID-19. V usage is TRBV7-9 and J usage is TRBJ2-3; the D gene is possibly TRBD2 (5 bases). The CDR3 coding sequence is TGTGCCAGCAGCCCAGGACTGGAAGGAGATACGCAGTATTTT. As protein: CASSPGLEGDTQYF.